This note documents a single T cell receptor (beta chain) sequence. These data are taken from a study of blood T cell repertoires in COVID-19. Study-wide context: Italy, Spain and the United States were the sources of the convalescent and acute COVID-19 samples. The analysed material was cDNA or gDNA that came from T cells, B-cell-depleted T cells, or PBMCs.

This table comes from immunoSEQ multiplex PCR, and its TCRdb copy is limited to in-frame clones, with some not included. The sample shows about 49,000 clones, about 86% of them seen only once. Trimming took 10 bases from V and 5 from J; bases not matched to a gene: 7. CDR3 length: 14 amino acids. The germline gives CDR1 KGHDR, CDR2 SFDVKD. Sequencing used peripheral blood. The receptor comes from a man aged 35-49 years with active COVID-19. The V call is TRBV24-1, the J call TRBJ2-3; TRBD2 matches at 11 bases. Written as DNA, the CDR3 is TGTGCCACACTCCGAACTAGCGGGAGAGATACGCAGTATTTT. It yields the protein CATLRTSGRDTQYF.